This T cell receptor (beta chain) was documented in a study of graft-versus-host responses after intestinal transplantation. Study in general: Each of the recipients got a multivisceral, liver-intestinal, or isolated intestinal transplant. All recipients got anti-thymocyte globulin induction, then tacrolimus and steroids for about 3 years.

CDR1 is LGHNA and CDR2 is YNFKEQ in the germline V gene. The CDR3 is 13 residues long. With V trimmed by 3 bases and J by 5 bases, 1 base remained unmatched. TCRdb keeps only in-frame clones here, not all; method: immunoSEQ multiplex PCR. The sample comprises about 120,000 clones, around 95% of which are singletons, and 3% to 3.5% rests with the top ten. Study-wide points: Recipient marrow held GvH clones, some first seen in ileum or blood.

In regard to this clone: As yet, its antigen is unknown.

The chain carries TRBV4-2 and TRBJ2-1; TRBD2 agrees at 7 bases. This clonotype originated in a human donor who received an intestinal transplant. The specimen was unstimulated CD8+ T cells sorted from spleen or lymph node cells, collected before intestinal transplant. CDR3: CASSHLADNEQFF. CDR3 bases: TGTGCCAGCAGCCATCTAGCGGACAATGAGCAGTTCTTC.